This T cell receptor (beta chain) appears in the sequencing data of a study of T cell repertoires in cytomegalovirus infection. The CDR3 length is 15 residues. The junction had 8 bases not matched to a gene; V was cut back by 6 bases and J by 5 bases. The germline V gene has CDR1 SNHLY and CDR2 FYNNEI. TCRdb processed the reads anew with MiXCR; each CDR3 protein has one entry. The sample records around 800,000 distinct CDR3 sequences, over 25% being singletons. In the case of this clonotype: The antigen remains undetermined.

The rearrangement joins TRBV2 to TRBJ1-2; 11 positions match TRBD1. The receptor was isolated from a human donor in good health (CMV status not recorded). Some clones in this sample may be carry-over from other donors' samples. The specimen comprised cultured CD8+ T cells from PBMCs, sampled from culture after CMV antigen stimulation. The CDR3 nucleotides are TGTGCCAGCAGCTCCGGGACAGGGGGAGAGTATGGCTACACCTTC. It yields the protein CASSSGTGGEYGYTF.